These 18 T cell receptor beta chains came from one sample sequenced in a study of early T cells in non-severe SARS-CoV-2 infection. TCRdb analysed the 5' RACE reads with MiXCR anew, one entry per CDR3 protein. The sample carries roughly 50,000 distinct CDR3 sequences, about 8% recorded once. This sample comprised whole blood, obtained at baseline. The receptors were gathered from an adult who was a healthcare worker with PCR-confirmed SARS-CoV-2 infection or an uninfected control (not recorded which).

In its sample, this clonotype was seen a few times. The J gene is TRBJ2-6, the V gene TRBV11-2; 12 bases match TRBD1. The CDR3 runs to 19 residues. Germline CDR1 is SGHAT and CDR2 is FQNNGV. The junction had 8 bases not matched to a gene; V was cut back by 5 bases and J by 0 bases. The CDR3 protein is CASSRNRDRGPSGANVLTF. DNA of the CDR3: TGTGCCAGCAGCCGTAATCGGGACAGGGGGCCCTCTGGGGCCAACGTCCTGACTTTC.

The chain combines TRBV11-1 with TRBJ2-6; maybe TRBD1 (5 bases). CDR1 is SGHAT and CDR2 is FQDESV in the germline V gene (reference sequence). This CDR3 has 17 amino acids. Trimming stripped 2 bases from V and 0 bases from J, with 11 bases between. The CDR3 region is CASSLWGSISGANVLTF. The CDR3 DNA sequence: TGTGCCAGCAGCTTATGGGGCAGTATCTCTGGGGCCAACGTCCTGACTTTC. Together with reference TRBV11-1 and TRBJ2-6, the CDR3 gives the full variable domain: EAEVAQSPRYKITEKSQAVAFWCDPISGHATLYWYRQILGQGPELLVQFQDESVVDDSQLPKDRFSAERLKGVDSTLKIQPAELGDSAMYLCASSLWGSISGANVLTFGAGSRLTVL.

In this sample, this clonotype turned up many times. The chain combines TRBV29-1 with TRBJ2-1; 10 bases match TRBD2. The CDR3 length is 15 residues. V lost 6 bases and J lost 3; bases outside the gene matches: 8. Germline-derived CDR1 and CDR2 are SQVTM and ANQGSEA. This CDR3 is CSVAPRTSGYNEQFF. For the CDR3, the DNA is TGCAGCGTAGCGCCCCGGACTAGCGGCTACAATGAGCAGTTCTTC.

V and J are TRBV7-2 and TRBJ2-5; tentatively, D is TRBD1 (6 bases). Trimming shortened V by 2 bases and J by 4 bases, and 14 bases separated the two germline ends. Germline CDR1 is SGHTA and CDR2 is FQGNSA. The CDR3 runs 15 residues. The CDR3 protein is CASSLQWGLRETQYF. CDR3 in DNA: TGTGCCAGCAGCTTACAGTGGGGGCTGAGAGAGACCCAGTACTTC. The variable domain in full, with the rest retrieved from reference TRBV7-2 and TRBJ2-5, is GAGVSQSPSNKVTEKGKDVELRCDPISGHTALYWYRQSLGQGLEFLIYFQGNSAPDKSGLPSDRFSAERTGGSVSTLTIQRTQQEDSAVYLCASSLQWGLRETQYFGPGTRLLVL.

This chain uses TRBV5-4 with TRBJ2-3, with TRBD1 identical over 8 bases. Trimming removed 4 bases from V and 4 bases from J; junction bases left unmatched: 14. The CDR3 consists of 17 residues. Per germline, CDR1 SGHNT and CDR2 YYREEE (reference sequence). As DNA, the CDR3 is TGTGCCAGCAGCGCCGGACGGACAGGGCTAGGGGCAGATACGCAGTATTTT. It specifies CASSAGRTGLGADTQYF.

The chain joins TRBV18 to TRBJ1-1; a weak D match, TRBD1 (5 bases). V was cut by 4 bases and J by 9 bases, with 18 bases left in between. CDR1 is KGHSH and CDR2 is LQKENI in the germline V gene. This CDR3 has 14 amino acids. The CDR3 reads CASSRGRAPGQAFF. CDR3 bases: TGTGCCAGCTCACGGGGCAGGGCCCCCGGGCAAGCTTTCTTT.

This sequence joins TRBV18 and TRBJ1-2, with unresolved D. This CDR3 region has 14 residues. Trimming took off 2 bases at V and 8 bases at J, with 15 bases between the two ends. Looked up from germline, CDR1 is KGHSH and CDR2 is LQKENI. CDR3 in amino acids: CASSPMDPKGGYTF. The DNA for the CDR3 is TGTGCCAGCTCACCAATGGACCCCAAAGGGGGCTACACCTTC.

This clonotype appeared many times. This chain's CDR3 is CASRPLGDSYEQYF. CDR3 bases: TGTGCCAGCAGACCCCTGGGCGATTCCTACGAGCAGTACTTC. The rearrangement uses TRBV6-7 and TRBJ2-7; D ambiguous. TRBV6-7 has ORF status, its function being uncertain. V was pared by 6 bases and J by 1 base, with 13 bases between. The CDR3 extends over 14 amino acids.

CDR3 amino acids: CASSFRTGYSGANVLTF. CDR3 DNA: TGTGCCAGCAGCTTCCGGACAGGGTATTCAGGGGCCAACGTCCTGACTTTC. This chain links TRBV5-8 with TRBJ2-6, with 8 bases aligning to TRBD1. V lost 2 bases to trimming and J lost 4 bases; unmatched junction nucleotides: 8. CDR3 length: 17 amino acids. Germline assignment: CDR1 SGHTS and CDR2 YDEGEE.

This clonotype occurred many times. The chain is built from TRBV10-3 and TRBJ2-5; TRBD1 matches at 7 bases. This CDR3 region has 15 residues. Germline V lookup: CDR1 ENHRY, CDR2 SYGVKD. V dropped 10 bases and J dropped 2; count of bases not matched to a gene: 13. DNA of the CDR3: TGTGCCACCTCGGGCTTCGGGACAGTGCAAGAGACCCAGTACTTC. Translation: CATSGFGTVQETQYF.

This clonotype was counted between two and nine times. This chain joins TRBV28 and TRBJ2-2, with D perhaps TRBD2 (5 bases). CDR3 length equals 15 residues. V lost 7 bases to trimming and J lost 3 bases, with 15 bases between them. In germline, CDR1 is MDHEN, CDR2 SYDVKM. CDR3 nucleotides: TGTGCCAGCACCGTAAAACCGGAGGACACCGGGGAGCTGTTTTTT. Protein sequence: CASTVKPEDTGELFF.

This clonotype appeared many times. This chain connects TRBV4-2 to TRBJ1-1, with D unresolved. Trimming shortened V by 0 bases and J by 0 bases, and 11 bases separated the two germline ends. This CDR3 has 16 residues. Germline values: CDR1 LGHNA, CDR2 YNFKEQ. In nucleotides, the CDR3 is TGTGCCAGCAGCCAAGATCAGGCCGGTATGAACACTGAAGCTTTCTTT. This sequence encodes CASSQDQAGMNTEAFF.

CDR3 coding DNA: TGTGCCAGCAGTTACGCGGTCGTAGGGGTTGAAAAACTGTTTTTT. It specifies CASSYAVVGVEKLFF. This chain uses TRBV6-5 with TRBJ1-4, with TRBD1 as a possible D gene (5 bases). The V gene's germline CDR1 is MNHEY and CDR2 SVGAGI. CDR3 size: 15 residues. Trimming left V 2 bases short and J 7 bases short, with 14 bases between.

In this sample, this clonotype turned up a few times. This rearrangement joins TRBV28 to TRBJ2-1, with D perhaps TRBD1 (6 bases). The germline CDR1 and CDR2 sequences are MDHEN and SYDVKM. The CDR3 is made up of 13 amino acids. V was clipped by 2 bases and J by 10 bases, with 12 bases between them. The CDR3 nucleotides read TGTGCCAGCAGTTTAGGACAGCCTGCGGAGCAGTTCTTC. Translating it yields CASSLGQPAEQFF.

This chain links TRBV29-1 with TRBJ2-4; D call uncertain. This CDR3 is built from 11 residues. CDR1 is SQVTM and CDR2 is ANQGSEA in the germline V gene. Trimming took off 1 base at V and 5 bases at J, with 3 bases between the two ends. CDR3 region: CSVEGENIQYF. In DNA form, the CDR3 reads TGCAGCGTTGAAGGAGAAAACATTCAGTACTTC.

The chain uses TRBV11-2 and TRBJ1-1; possibly TRBD1 for D (5 bases). Trimming left V 4 bases short and J 1 base short, with 13 bases between. The CDR3 consists of 15 residues. From germline, CDR1 is SGHAT and CDR2 FQNNGV. The CDR3 DNA reads as TGTGCCAGCAGCTCCGACAGAGGTGGGAACACTGAAGCTTTCTTT. This codes for CASSSDRGGNTEAFF.

CDR3 in amino acids: CASSQVNYEQYF. The CDR3 DNA reads TGTGCCAGCAGCCAAGTGAACTACGAGCAGTACTTC. The V and J genes are TRBV3-1 and TRBJ2-7, with D hard to call. Germline CDR1 LGHDT, CDR2 YNNKEL (reference sequence). The CDR3 extends over 12 amino acids. V was clipped by 1 base and J by 3 bases, with 4 bases between them.

As to this clonotype: The junction does not match germline at one end; this may be a read error. The rearrangement uses TRBV5-4 and TRBJ2-1; 9 nucleotides agree with TRBD1. This CDR3 contains 16 residues. The germline CDR1 and CDR2 sequences are SGHNT and YYREEE (reference sequence). CDR3 in amino acids: CATSLGDRAAYNEQFF. The CDR3 coding sequence is TGTGCCACCAGCTTGGGGGACAGGGCAGCCTACAATGAGCAGTTCTTC.